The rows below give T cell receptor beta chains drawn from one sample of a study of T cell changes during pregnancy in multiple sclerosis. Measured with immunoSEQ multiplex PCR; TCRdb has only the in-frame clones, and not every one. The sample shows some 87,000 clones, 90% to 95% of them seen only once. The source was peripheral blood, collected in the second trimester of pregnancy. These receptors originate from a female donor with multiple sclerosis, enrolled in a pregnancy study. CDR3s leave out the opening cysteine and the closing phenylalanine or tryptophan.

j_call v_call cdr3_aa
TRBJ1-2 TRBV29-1 SAETGSNYGYT
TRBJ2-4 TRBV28 ASRVGRGSGAKNIQY
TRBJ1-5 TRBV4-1 ASSQDYRGNQPQH
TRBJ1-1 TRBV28 ASSPRQGRTEAF
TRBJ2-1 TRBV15 ATSREEARLDGSYNEQF
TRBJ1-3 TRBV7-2 ASSKPGQGVSGNTIY
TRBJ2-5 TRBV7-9 ASSLAGQGAGETQY
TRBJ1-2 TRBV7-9 ASSLSGGEGYT
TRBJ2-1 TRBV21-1 AIQIKSGSGSSEYNEQF
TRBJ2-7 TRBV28 ASSRGDGLAGQEQY
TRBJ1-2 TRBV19 ASTLGPAYGYT
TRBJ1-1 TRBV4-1 ASSQMTGPTEAF
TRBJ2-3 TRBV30 AGSGTSGRRNTQY
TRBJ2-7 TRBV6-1 ASTPPWSGGYEQY
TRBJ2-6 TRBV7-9 ASSLVPLAIAGANVLT
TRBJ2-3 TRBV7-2 ASSPGTSVTSTDTQY
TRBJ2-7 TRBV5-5 ASRGDRGQTYEQY
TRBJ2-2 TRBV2 ASSEAVFARLPGELF
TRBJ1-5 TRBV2 ASASPEYRAHRPQH
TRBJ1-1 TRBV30 AWSVTANTEAF
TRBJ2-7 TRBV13 ASSSITGGLLNEQY
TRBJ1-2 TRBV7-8 ASSSEGGSHYGYT
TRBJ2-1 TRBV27 ASSPGTGLGEQF
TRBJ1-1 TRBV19 ASKEGNTEAF
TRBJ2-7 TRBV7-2 ASREGGRQY
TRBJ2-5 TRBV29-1 SVETGIETQY
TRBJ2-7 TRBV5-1 ASSFGSGGRVDEQY
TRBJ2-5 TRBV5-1 ASSSPQGAETQY
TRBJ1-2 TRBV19 ASSHDSTYGYT
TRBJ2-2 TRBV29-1 SVEDLGGSGGELF
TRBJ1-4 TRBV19 ASLQTGDNEKLF
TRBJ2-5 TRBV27 ASRPLLTSASGTQY
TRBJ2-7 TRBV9 ASSVEGGAGEQY
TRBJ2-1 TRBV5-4 ASSLRTSYNEQF
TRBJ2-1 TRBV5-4 ASSLTSGSPYNEQF
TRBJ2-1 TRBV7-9 ASSPRTSGTYNEQF
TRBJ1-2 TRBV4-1 ASSHPGQGYGYT
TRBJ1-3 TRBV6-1 ASSEYAEEAIY
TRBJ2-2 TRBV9 ASSPRDIGELF
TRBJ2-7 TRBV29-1 SVEDSGSSYEQY